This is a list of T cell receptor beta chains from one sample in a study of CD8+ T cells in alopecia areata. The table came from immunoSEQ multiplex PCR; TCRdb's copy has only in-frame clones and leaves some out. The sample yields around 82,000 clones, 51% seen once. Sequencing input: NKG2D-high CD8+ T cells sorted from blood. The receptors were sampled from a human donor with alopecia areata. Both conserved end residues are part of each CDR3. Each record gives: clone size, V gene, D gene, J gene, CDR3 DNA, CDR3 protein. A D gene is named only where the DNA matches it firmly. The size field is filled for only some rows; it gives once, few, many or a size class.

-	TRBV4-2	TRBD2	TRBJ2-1	TGTGCCAGCAGCCAAGCAACGGGGGGGCGCAATGAGCAGTTCTTC	CASSQATGGRNEQFF
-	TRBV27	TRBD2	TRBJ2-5	TGTGCCAGCAGTGAAAATCTAGCGGCCAAAGAGACCCAGTACTTC	CASSENLAAKETQYF
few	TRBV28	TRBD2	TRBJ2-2	TGTGCCAGCAGTTTCGGCGGGAGGATCTCCGGGGAGCTGTTTTTT	CASSFGGRISGELFF
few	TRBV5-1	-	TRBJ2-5	TGCGCCAGCAGCTTGTACGCGGGACAGACAAAAGAGACCCAGTACTTC	CASSLYAGQTKETQYF
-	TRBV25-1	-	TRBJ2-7	TGTGCCAGCAGTGACTATACAGGTCAATCCTACGAGCAGTACTTC	CASSDYTGQSYEQYF
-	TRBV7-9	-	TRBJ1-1	TGTGCCAGCAGCTACGGAAACACTGAAGCTTTCTTT	CASSYGNTEAFF
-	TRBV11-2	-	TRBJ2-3	TGTGCCAGCAGCCCTACCCTCACAGATACGCAGTATTTT	CASSPTLTDTQYF
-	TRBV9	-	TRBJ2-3	TGTGCCAGCAGCATGGGCACAGATACGCAGTATTTT	CASSMGTDTQYF
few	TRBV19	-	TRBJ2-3	TGTGCCAGTAATAAGGGGTCCGATACGCAGTATTTT	CASNKGSDTQYF
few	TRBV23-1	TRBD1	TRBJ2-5	TGCGCCAGCAGAGGGACAGGGAAGGTGAATCAGGAGACCCAGTACTTC	CASRGTGKVNQETQYF
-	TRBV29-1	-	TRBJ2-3	TGCAGCGCCGTCCCACAGGCCATGGGTGATACGCAGTATTTT	CSAVPQAMGDTQYF
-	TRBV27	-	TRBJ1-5	TGTGCCAGCAGTCCTTGGGGTCAGCCCCAGCATTTT	CASSPWGQPQHF
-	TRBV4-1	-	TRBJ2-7	TGCGCCAGCAGCCAATCGGGATCTTTGCCCTACGAGCAGTACTTC	CASSQSGSLPYEQYF
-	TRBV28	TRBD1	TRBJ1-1	TGTGCCAGCAGCACCGGGACAGGGTTTGAAGCTTTCTTT	CASSTGTGFEAFF
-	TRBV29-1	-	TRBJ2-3	TGCAGCGGCGCGACAGGGGAACGTGCGGGAGGGTTAACGCAGTATTTT	CSGATGERAGGLTQYF
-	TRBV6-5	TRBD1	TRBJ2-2	TGTGCCAGCAGCTGGACAGGGACCGGGGAGCTGTTTTTT	CASSWTGTGELFF
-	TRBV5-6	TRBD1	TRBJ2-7	TGTGCCAGCAGCCCGGGACAGGGATCCGAGCAGTACTTC	CASSPGQGSEQYF
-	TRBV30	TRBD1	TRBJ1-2	TGTGCCTGGAGTCCGGGACAGGGGCCCTATGGCTACACCTTC	CAWSPGQGPYGYTF
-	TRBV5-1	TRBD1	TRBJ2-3	TGCGCCAGCAGCTTGCCGGGGACAGCGAACACAGATACGCAGTATTTT	CASSLPGTANTDTQYF
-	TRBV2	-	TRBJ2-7	TGTGCCAGCAGGAGCCCCTACGAGCAGTACTTC	CASRSPYEQYF
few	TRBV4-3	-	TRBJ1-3	TGCGCCAGCAGCCAAGAGAACCGATACTCTGGAAACACCATATATTTT	CASSQENRYSGNTIYF
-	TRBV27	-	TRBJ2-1	TGTGCCAGCAGTTTATTCAGATACAATGAGCAGTTCTTC	CASSLFRYNEQFF
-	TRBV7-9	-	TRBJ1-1	TGTGCCAGCAGCTTTTCCGGGGAAGCTTTCTTT	CASSFSGEAFF
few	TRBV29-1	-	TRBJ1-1	TGCAGCGTCCTCGGGGGCGAGAACACTGAAGCTTTCTTT	CSVLGGENTEAFF
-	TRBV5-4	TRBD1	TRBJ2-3	TGTGCCAGCAGCTTGGTGACAGGGGGCACAGATACGCAGTATTTT	CASSLVTGGTDTQYF
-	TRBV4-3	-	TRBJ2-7	TGCGCCAGCAGCCAAGGGGGCCCGGACAGTGTCTACGAGCAGTACTTC	CASSQGGPDSVYEQYF
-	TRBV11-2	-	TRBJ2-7	TGTGCCAGCAGCTTAAGACGGGGTAGGAGGGAGCAGTACTTC	CASSLRRGRREQYF
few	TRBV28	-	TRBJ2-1	TGTGCCAGCAGTTTAGCCGTGACCAATGAGCAGTTCTTC	CASSLAVTNEQFF
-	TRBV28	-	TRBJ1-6	TGTGCCAGCAGTCAACCGTATAATTCACCCCTCCACTTT	CASSQPYNSPLHF
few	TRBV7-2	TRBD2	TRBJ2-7	TGTGCCAGCGGGGGACTAGCGGGATACGAGCAGTACTTC	CASGGLAGYEQYF
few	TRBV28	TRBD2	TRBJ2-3	TGTGCCAGCAGCCTGACTAGCGGGAGCACAGATACGCAGTATTTT	CASSLTSGSTDTQYF
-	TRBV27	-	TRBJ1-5	TGTGCCAGCAGTTCCCCCTCAGGGAGGCCCCAGCATTTT	CASSSPSGRPQHF
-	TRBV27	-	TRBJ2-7	TGTGCGACGGGACAAAACTACGAGCAGTACTTC	CATGQNYEQYF
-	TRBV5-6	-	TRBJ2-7	TGTGCCAGCAGCTACGGGACGGACTCCTACGAGCAGTACTTC	CASSYGTDSYEQYF
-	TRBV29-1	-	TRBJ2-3	TGCAGCGTTGACAGGGGGGGTTCAGATACGCAGTATTTT	CSVDRGGSDTQYF
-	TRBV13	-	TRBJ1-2	TGTGCCAGCAGCTTAGCTAACTATGGCTACACCTTC	CASSLANYGYTF
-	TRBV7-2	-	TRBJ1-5	TGTGCCAGCAGCTTGGGGCCTACAGGCAATCAGCCCCAGCATTTT	CASSLGPTGNQPQHF
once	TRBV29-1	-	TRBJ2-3	TGCAGCGTTGAAGGAGGGTCTTTCCCAGATACGCAGTATTTT	CSVEGGSFPDTQYF
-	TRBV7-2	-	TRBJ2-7	TGTGCCAGCAGCTTAGGAAGCGTGACCTACGAGCAGTACTTC	CASSLGSVTYEQYF
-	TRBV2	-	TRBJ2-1	TGTGCCAGCAGTGATCTAGCTTATGAGCAGTTCTTC	CASSDLAYEQFF
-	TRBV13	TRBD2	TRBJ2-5	TGTGCCAGCAGCGCGCTAAAACTAGCGGACCAAGAGACCCAGTACTTC	CASSALKLADQETQYF
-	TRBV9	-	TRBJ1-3	TGTGCCAGCGGTCAGCTATCTGGAAACACCATATATTTT	CASGQLSGNTIYF
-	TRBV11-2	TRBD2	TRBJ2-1	TGTGCCAGCAGCTTAGTCTATAGCGGGGAAAATAACAATGAGCAGTTCTTC	CASSLVYSGENNNEQFF
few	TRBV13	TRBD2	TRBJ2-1	TGTGCCAGCAGCCCTAGCGGGAGGGCCTACAATGAGCAGTTCTTC	CASSPSGRAYNEQFF
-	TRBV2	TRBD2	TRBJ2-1	TGTGCCAGCCACTCCCCCGGGAGGGCCTTCGATGAGCAGTTCTTC	CASHSPGRAFDEQFF
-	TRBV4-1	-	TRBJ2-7	TGCGCCAGCAGCCGGGGGTACGAGCAGTACTTC	CASSRGYEQYF
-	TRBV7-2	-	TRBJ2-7	TGTGCCAGCAGCTTTCGTTCGGCAGCTTTCGATTCCTACGAGCAGTACTTC	CASSFRSAAFDSYEQYF
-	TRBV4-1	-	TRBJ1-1	TGCGCCAGCAGCCAACAGGGTCAGACTGAAGCTTTCTTT	CASSQQGQTEAFF
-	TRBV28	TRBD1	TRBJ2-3	TGTGCCAGCAGTTTAAGGGACAGGGCGATAGATACGCAGTATTTT	CASSLRDRAIDTQYF
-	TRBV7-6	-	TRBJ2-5	TGTGCCAGCAGCCGGTCGGGAGAGACCCAGTACTTC	CASSRSGETQYF
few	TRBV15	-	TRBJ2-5	TGTGCCACCAGCCAAACTACGGGTGAAGAGACCCAGTACTTC	CATSQTTGEETQYF
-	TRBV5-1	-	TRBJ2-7	TGCGCCAGCAGCAAGACGAGATACGAGCAGTACTTC	CASSKTRYEQYF